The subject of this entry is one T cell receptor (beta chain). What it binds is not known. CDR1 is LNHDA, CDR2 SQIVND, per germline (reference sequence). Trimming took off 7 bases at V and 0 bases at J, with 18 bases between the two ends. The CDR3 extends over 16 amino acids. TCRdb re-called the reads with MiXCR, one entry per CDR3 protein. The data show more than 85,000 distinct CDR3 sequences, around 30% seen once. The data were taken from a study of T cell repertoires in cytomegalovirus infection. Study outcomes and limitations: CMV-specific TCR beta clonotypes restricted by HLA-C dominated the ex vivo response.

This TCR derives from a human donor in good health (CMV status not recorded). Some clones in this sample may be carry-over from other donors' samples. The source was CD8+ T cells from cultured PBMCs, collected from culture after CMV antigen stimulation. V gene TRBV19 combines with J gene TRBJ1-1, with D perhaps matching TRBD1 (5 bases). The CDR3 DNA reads TGTGCCAGTACCCCTTGGGGGGGATCGATGAACACTGAAGCTTTCTTT. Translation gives CASTPWGGSMNTEAFF.